This TCR beta chain was found in a study of post-analysis software for immune sequencing data. TCR beta cDNA libraries had unique molecular identifiers. Each batch of about 0.95 to 10 million T cells produced 450,000 to 500,000 cDNA molecules. Each CDR3 protein is one row after TCRdb ran MiXCR on the PCR reads. Here the sample spans roughly 410,000 distinct CDR3 sequences, around 33% being singletons. This CDR3 region has 15 residues. The germline CDR1 and CDR2 sequences are SGHVS and FQNEAQ. Study observations and caveats: Five or six TRBV segments, including TRBV5-6, TRBV5-1 and TRBV20-1, were more frequent in patients than controls. Those with multiple sclerosis, the patient group, showed significantly lower normalized Chao1 diversity than controls.

A remark on this clonotype: No antigen is known for it. The junction shows a germline mismatch at one end, possibly a read error.

This clonotype originated in a girl aged 10 to 17 with multiple sclerosis. The source material was blood. The V gene is TRBV7-8, the J gene TRBJ1-1; 7 bases fit TRBD1. The CDR3 DNA reads as TGTGCCAACAGCTCGTACAGGGGTAGGGACACTGAAGCTTTCTTT. Protein: CANSSYRGRDTEAFF.